One sample yielded the 28 T cell receptor beta chains listed below, sequenced in a study of T-cell memory formation after mild COVID-19 (dated by TCRdb to the early 2020s). Preparation of the library involved 5' RACE. Sequencing relied on an Illumina NovaSeq 6000. In TCRdb, the public reads were trimmed at Q25 with fastp and aligned with MiXCR, with productive beta chains retained. Rows are combined by CDR3 protein, so each entry shows the most common genes and DNA. The sample table contains fewer than 250,000 distinct CDR3 sequences; only one count was recorded for under 30% of them. Roughly 11% of the sample is held by the ten biggest clonotypes. The specimen was PBMCs or a T cell subset sorted from them (not recorded which). The source is an adult woman who had mild COVID-19 (a few samples of this study predate the infection). The sample titles of this study are shuffled in the database, so cell type and time point are left out; the donor was told from shared clones.

The chain is built from TRBV5-1 and TRBJ2-1; possible D gene TRBD1, 5 bases. This CDR3 contains 15 residues. With 1 base removed from V and 3 bases from J, the gap between germline ends came to 11 bases. Per the germline V gene, CDR1 is SGHRS and CDR2 is YFSETQ. The CDR3 loop reads CASSLNRRYYNEQFF. CDR3 DNA sequence: TGCGCCAGCAGCTTGAACAGGCGGTACTACAATGAGCAGTTCTTC.

This clonotype was observed many times. The V and J genes are TRBV20-1 and TRBJ2-1; 14 nucleotides agree with TRBD2. Germline V gene data show CDR1 as DFQATT and CDR2 as SNEGSKA (reference sequence). The V and J ends lost 7 bases and 0 bases, in that order; junction bases with no gene match: 8. The length of the CDR3 is 17 residues. CDR3 sequence reads: CSGMGLAGAVSYNEQFF. CDR3 DNA sequence: TGCAGTGGCATGGGACTAGCGGGAGCAGTCTCCTACAATGAGCAGTTCTTC.

This clonotype was seen only a few times. This rearrangement joins TRBV12-3 or TRBV12-4 to TRBJ1-1; D gene unclear. V lost 3 bases, J lost 1 base, and 6 bases lay in between. The CDR3 sequence is 13 residues long. The CDR3 bases are TGTGCCAGCAGTTTTGTAAGGAACACTGAAGCTTTCTTT. Its translation is CASSFVRNTEAFF.

V is TRBV20-1 and J is TRBJ2-7, with TRBD2 identical over 10 bases. This CDR3 is 15 amino acids long. Germline V lookup: CDR1 DFQATT, CDR2 SNEGSKA (reference sequence). The trim removed 6 bases at V and 1 base at J, leaving 9 bases unmatched. CDR3 sequence: CSARKALAGSYEQYF. The CDR3 nucleotides read TGCAGTGCCCGTAAGGCACTAGCGGGGTCCTACGAGCAGTACTTC.

This clonotype was seen ten or more times. This chain uses TRBV6-6 with TRBJ2-2; D is uncertain. Germline-derived CDR1 and CDR2 are MNHNY and SVGAGI (reference sequence). The CDR3 has 13 residues. The ends were cut back, 6 bases at V and 6 bases at J, with 11 bases in the middle. The CDR3 is CASSPLNPGELFF. The CDR3 DNA is TGTGCCAGCAGCCCCCTAAATCCCGGGGAGCTGTTTTTT.

The CDR3 is CASSQEATGGYEQYF. In nucleotides, the CDR3 is TGTGCCAGCAGCCAAGAAGCCACAGGGGGCTACGAGCAGTACTTC. V usage is TRBV4-2 and J usage is TRBJ2-7; TRBD1 matches 8 bases. Germline V gene lookup returns CDR1 LGHNA and CDR2 YNFKEQ. The CDR3 consists of 15 residues. Unmatched junction bases numbered 4, after V lost 0 bases and J lost 3 bases.

V is TRBV10-3 and J is TRBJ1-4, with D unclear. This CDR3 spans 12 amino acids. Germline values: CDR1 ENHRY, CDR2 SYGVKD. Trimming took off 8 bases at V and 8 bases at J, with 12 bases between the two ends. This chain's CDR3 is CAIVGLEEKLFF. CDR3 in DNA: TGTGCCATCGTCGGTCTCGAGGAAAAACTGTTTTTT.

The chain carries TRBV12-3 or TRBV12-4 and TRBJ1-5; D remains ambiguous. V lost 6 bases, J lost 0 bases, and 9 bases lay in between. This CDR3 region has 14 residues. This CDR3 is CASRPGVSNQPQHF. The CDR3 DNA sequence: TGTGCCAGCAGGCCGGGAGTTAGCAATCAGCCCCAGCATTTT.

The sample holds a few counts of this clonotype. The chain couples TRBV29-1 to TRBJ2-7; TRBD2 matches 11 bases. Germline V gene sequence: CDR1 SQVTM, CDR2 ANQGSEA. V gave up 5 bases and J gave up 2 bases; unmatched junction bases: 2. The CDR3 extends over 13 amino acids. The CDR3: CSVTSGGTYEQYF. In nucleotides, the CDR3 is TGCAGCGTTACTAGCGGGGGTACCTACGAGCAGTACTTC.

CDR3 protein: CATPGAAEAFF. The CDR3 nucleotides are TGTGCCACCCCGGGGGCTGCGGAAGCTTTCTTT. This chain links TRBV2 with TRBJ1-1; D is perhaps TRBD1 (6 bases). V lost 10 bases and J 8 bases, leaving 14 bases between the germline ends. Germline V lookup: CDR1 SNHLY, CDR2 FYNNEI. CDR3 length equals 11 residues.

The CDR3 spells CSAREGREQFF. The CDR3 bases are TGCAGTGCTAGAGAAGGCAGGGAGCAGTTCTTC. V usage is TRBV20-1 and J usage is TRBJ2-1; no clear D gene. Trimming shortened V by 0 bases and J by 10 bases, and 7 bases separated the two germline ends. Germline V gives CDR1 DFQATT, CDR2 SNEGSKA (reference sequence). CDR3 length: 11 amino acids.

This chain connects TRBV4-3 to TRBJ1-1; TRBD1 is a possible D gene (5 bases). The CDR3 is made up of 14 amino acids. Germline values: CDR1 LGHNA, CDR2 YSLEER. V shed 3 bases and J shed 4 bases, with 12 bases lying between them. The DNA of the CDR3 is TGCGCCAGCAGCCAGTCCAGCGGGGGCACTGAAGCTTTCTTT. Its protein is CASSQSSGGTEAFF.

This rearrangement joins TRBV21-1 to TRBJ2-4; the table's TRBD1 call for D was not verified on the DNA. TRBV21-1 is reported as a pseudogene. The CDR3 is 22 residues long. CDR3 region: CASSKVRIPERGNPLAKNIQYF. In DNA form, the CDR3 reads TGTGCCAGCAGCAAAGTAAGGATCCCCGAGAGAGGGAACCCATTAGCCAAAAACATTCAGTACTTC.

The chain carries TRBV11-2 and TRBJ2-3; 8 bases are shared with TRBD2. V shed 2 bases and J 1 base; nucleotides not matched to a gene: 2. Germline CDR1 is SGHAT and CDR2 is FQNNGV. There are 15 residues in the CDR3. The DNA for the CDR3 is TGTGCCAGCAGCTTACCAGCGGGGGGCACAGATACGCAGTATTTT. This codes for CASSLPAGGTDTQYF.

There are a few counts of this clonotype. The CDR3 is CASSPPGMNTEAFF. The DNA for the CDR3 is TGTGCCAGCTCACCACCAGGGATGAACACTGAAGCTTTCTTT. This rearrangement joins TRBV18 to TRBJ1-1, with D uncertain. Per the germline V gene, CDR1 is KGHSH and CDR2 is LQKENI. V lost 0 bases, J lost 0 bases, and 5 bases lay in between. CDR3 length: 14 residues.

Only a few counts were recorded for this clonotype. This rearrangement joins TRBV29-1 to TRBJ1-1; weak D call: TRBD1 (6 bases). The V end was cut by 3 bases, the J end by 0 bases, with 8 bases between. This CDR3 has 13 amino acids. Germline V lookup: CDR1 SQVTM, CDR2 ANQGSEA. CDR3 amino acids: CSVDRDMNTEAFF. As DNA, the CDR3 is TGCAGCGTTGACAGGGACATGAACACTGAAGCTTTCTTT.

The J gene is TRBJ2-3, the V gene TRBV27; 16 positions agree with TRBD2. This CDR3 contains 16 residues. The V gene end was trimmed by 6 bases and the J gene end by 4 bases; junction bases not matched to a gene: 4. Germline-derived CDR1 and CDR2 are MNHEY and SMNVEV (reference sequence). The CDR3 spells CASRGLAGGPSDTQYF. CDR3 sequence (DNA): TGTGCCAGCAGGGGACTAGCGGGGGGGCCATCAGATACGCAGTATTTT.

This clonotype was seen more than once but under ten times. In DNA form, the CDR3 reads TGCAGTGCTAGAGGAAACAGGGGTGAGACTGAAGCTTTCTTT. Its translation is CSARGNRGETEAFF. This chain links TRBV20-1 with TRBJ1-1; 7 nucleotides align to TRBD1. CDR3 length equals 14 residues. Germline V CDR1 and CDR2: DFQATT, SNEGSKA (reference sequence). V lost 1 base to trimming and J lost 5 bases; unmatched junction nucleotides: 7.

The genes are TRBV30 and TRBJ2-4; perhaps TRBD2 as D (5 bases). V was trimmed by 1 base and J by 0 bases, leaving 13 bases between them. Germline V gene data show CDR1 as GTSNPN and CDR2 as SVGIG (reference sequence). This CDR3 has 16 amino acids. This CDR3 reads CAWSAHSGLAKNIQYF. In DNA, the CDR3 is TGTGCCTGGAGTGCCCATTCTGGACTAGCCAAAAACATTCAGTACTTC.

The rearrangement uses TRBV9 and TRBJ1-1; the D is unclear. The CDR3 covers 15 residues. V gave up 6 bases and J gave up 3 bases, with 18 bases separating them. Germline values: CDR1 SGDLS, CDR2 YYNGEE. This CDR3 is CASIKLAALDTEAFF. The CDR3, as DNA: TGTGCCAGCATCAAGCTGGCAGCTCTCGACACTGAAGCTTTCTTT.

The sample holds a few counts of this clonotype. This chain links TRBV27 with TRBJ2-7; TRBD1 matches at 7 bases. This CDR3 spans 15 amino acids. V shed 0 bases and J 2 bases; nucleotides not matched to a gene: 4. The germline V gene encodes CDR1 MNHEY and CDR2 SMNVEV (reference sequence). Here the CDR3 reads CASSLSLRGTYEQYF. CDR3 sequence (DNA): TGTGCCAGCAGTTTATCGCTCAGGGGGACCTACGAGCAGTACTTC.

The CDR3 loop reads CASCRGILYEQYF. The CDR3 DNA reads as TGCGCCAGCTGCCGGGGGATACTCTACGAGCAGTACTTC. The rearrangement joins TRBV23-1 to TRBJ2-7; tentative D call: TRBD2 (6 bases). TRBV23-1 is an ORF, with its function uncertain. CDR3 length equals 13 residues. Trimming removed 8 bases from V and 3 bases from J, with 14 bases in between.

There are a few counts of this clonotype. This sequence joins TRBV7-6 and TRBJ2-3; D might be TRBD2 (6 bases). The germline gives CDR1 SGHVS, CDR2 FNYEAQ. The CDR3 loop spans 12 amino acids. V shed 10 bases and J shed 8 bases, with 16 bases lying between them. The CDR3 sequence is CAINGGGGTQYF. DNA of the CDR3: TGTGCCATAAACGGGGGTGGGGGTACGCAGTATTTT.

This clonotype occurred many times. The chain employs TRBV13 and TRBJ2-3, with TRBD1 matching 9 bases. Looked up from germline, CDR1 is PRHDT and CDR2 is FYEKMQ (reference sequence). J was trimmed by 1 base and V by 2 bases; bases with no gene match: 1. This CDR3 is 15 amino acids long. The CDR3, as DNA: TGTGCCAGCAGCTTAAGGACAGGGGGCACAGATACGCAGTATTTT. Encoded protein: CASSLRTGGTDTQYF.

The J gene is TRBJ2-5, the V gene TRBV5-1; TRBD1 is a possible D gene (7 bases). CDR3 length equals 15 residues. CDR1 and CDR2 from the germline V gene are SGHRS and YFSETQ. V was pared by 3 bases and J by 1 base, with 13 bases between. As DNA, the CDR3 is TGCGCCAGCAGCTCGGCGGGACAGCGCCAAGAGACCCAGTACTTC. Amino acids: CASSSAGQRQETQYF. Full variable domain (remainder filled in from reference TRBV5-1 and TRBJ2-5): KAGVTQTPRYLIKTRGQQVTLSCSPISGHRSVSWYQQTPGQGLQFLFEYFSETQRNKGNFPGRFSGRQFSNSRSEMNVSTLELGDSALYLCASSSAGQRQETQYFGPGTRLLVL.

This chain uses TRBV5-1 with TRBJ2-7, with unresolved D. Germline V gene lookup returns CDR1 SGHRS and CDR2 YFSETQ. V lost 3 bases, J lost 0 bases, and 7 bases lay in between. CDR3 size: 13 residues. Here the CDR3 DNA reads TGCGCCAGCAGCTCGAGCGACTCCTACGAGCAGTACTTC. Residues: CASSSSDSYEQYF.

The chain uses TRBV4-1 and TRBJ2-7; D is perhaps TRBD2 (6 bases). This CDR3 spans 15 amino acids. The V gene lost 5 bases and the J gene lost 0 bases, with 14 bases spanning the gap. The germline gives CDR1 MGHRA, CDR2 YSYEKL. As DNA, the CDR3 is TGCGCCAGCAGCTGGGGGACTGCTAGCTCCTACGAGCAGTACTTC. It specifies CASSWGTASSYEQYF.

The rearrangement joins TRBV21-1 to TRBJ2-6; the D call in the table, TRBD1, was not verified against the DNA. TRBV21-1 is assigned pseudogene status. This CDR3 comprises 19 residues. CDR3 DNA: TGTGCCAGCAGCAAACGACCCCGCCCCGGGGGCTCTGGGGCCAACGTCCTGACTTTC. Translating gives CASSKRPRPGGSGANVLTF.